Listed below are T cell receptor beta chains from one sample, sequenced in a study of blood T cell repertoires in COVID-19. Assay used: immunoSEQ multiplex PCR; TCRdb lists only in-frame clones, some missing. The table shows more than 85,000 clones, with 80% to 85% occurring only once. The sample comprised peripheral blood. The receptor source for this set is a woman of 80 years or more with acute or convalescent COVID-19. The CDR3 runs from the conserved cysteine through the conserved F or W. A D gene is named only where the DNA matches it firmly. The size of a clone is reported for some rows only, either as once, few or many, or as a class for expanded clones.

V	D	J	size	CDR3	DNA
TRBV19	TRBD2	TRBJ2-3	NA	CASSMTSGSIRAQYF	TGTGCCAGTAGTATGACTAGCGGGAGTATTCGAGCGCAGTATTTT
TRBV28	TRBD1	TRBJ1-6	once	CASSLGRGRYPLHF	TGTGCCAGCAGTTTGGGCAGGGGGCGGTATCCCCTCCACTTT
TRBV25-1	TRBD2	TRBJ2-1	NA	CASSGGTSGRNEQFF	TGTGCCAGCAGTGGGGGGACTAGCGGGAGGAATGAGCAGTTCTTC
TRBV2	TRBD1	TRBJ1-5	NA	CASSEEQGGNQPQHF	TGTGCCAGCAGTGAAGAACAGGGGGGCAATCAGCCCCAGCATTTT
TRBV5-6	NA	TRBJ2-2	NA	CASSLYGGGAGELFF	TGTGCCAGCAGCTTGTACGGAGGGGGGGCCGGGGAGCTGTTTTTT
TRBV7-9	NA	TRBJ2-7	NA	CASSLSQGSYEQYF	TGTGCCAGCAGCTTAAGTCAGGGCTCCTACGAGCAGTACTTC
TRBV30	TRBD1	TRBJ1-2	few	CAWSADRASIYGYTF	TGTGCCTGGTCCGCGGACAGGGCATCGATCTATGGCTACACCTTC
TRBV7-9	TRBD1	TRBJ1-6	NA	CASSPTGTNSPLHF	TGTGCCAGCAGCCCGACAGGGACTAATTCACCCCTCCACTTT
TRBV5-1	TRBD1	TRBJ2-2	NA	CASSSTGGEGGELFF	TGCGCCAGCAGCTCGACAGGGGGCGAAGGCGGGGAGCTGTTTTTT
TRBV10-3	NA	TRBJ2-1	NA	CAISEVVGSSYNEQFF	TGTGCCATCAGTGAGGTAGTAGGGAGCTCCTACAATGAGCAGTTCTTC
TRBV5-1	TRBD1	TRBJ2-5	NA	CASSRTGGETQYF	TGCGCCAGCAGCCGGACAGGGGGAGAGACCCAGTACTTC
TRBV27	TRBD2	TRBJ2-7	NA	CASNSGGIDRYEQYF	TGTGCCAGCAATTCGGGAGGGATAGATAGGTACGAGCAGTACTTC
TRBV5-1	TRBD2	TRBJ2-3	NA	CASSLATGGLDTQYF	TGCGCCAGCAGCTTGGCCACGGGAGGTTTAGATACGCAGTATTTT
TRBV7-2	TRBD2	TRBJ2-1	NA	CASSSTSGREFF	TGTGCCAGCAGCTCGACTAGCGGGAGGGAGTTCTTC
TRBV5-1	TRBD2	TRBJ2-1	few	CASSGGLGIGEQFF	TGCGCCAGCAGTGGGGGACTAGGAATCGGTGAGCAGTTCTTC
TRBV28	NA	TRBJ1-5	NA	CASRFGGSNQPQHF	TGTGCCAGCAGGTTTGGAGGTAGCAATCAGCCCCAGCATTTT
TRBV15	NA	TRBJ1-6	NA	CATSIGQLNSPLHF	TGTGCCACCAGCATAGGACAGCTCAATTCACCCCTCCACTTT
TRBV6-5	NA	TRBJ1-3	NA	CASRLNSGNTIYF	TGTGCCAGCAGACTTAACTCTGGAAACACCATATATTTT
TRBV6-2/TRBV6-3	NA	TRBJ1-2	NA	CASSSTSGTLNTF	TGTGCCAGCAGTTCCACCTCCGGGACACTTAACACCTTC